This TCR beta chain is drawn from a study of PD-1 blockade in classical Hodgkin lymphoma. Of note for this clone: The antigen remains unidentified.

V dropped 5 bases and J dropped 3 bases, with 10 bases sitting between them. Germline loops: CDR1 MNHEY, CDR2 SMNVEV (reference sequence). The CDR3 runs 13 residues. Documented time point: cycle 4 day 1 (C4D1), after 6 weeks of nivolumab. Brentuximab vedotin exposure varied among the patients, all of whom had relapsed after autologous stem cell transplantation. TCRdb's copy holds only in-frame clones and misses some; the assay was immunoSEQ multiplex PCR. Of 40,000 to 65,000 clones in the sample, about nine tenths were seen once. Findings and limits, study-wide: TCR diversity in CD4+, not CD8+, cells rose significantly by C4D1. Although disease activity or prior therapy may be involved, causes of the repertoire differences remain undefined. Whoever responded completely had baseline diversity much like that seen in newly diagnosed patients. Patients starting nivolumab less than 1 year after ASCT had lower diversity and were excluded from later analyses.

The TCR originated in a human donor with classical Hodgkin lymphoma. This sample comprised peripheral blood mononuclear cells (PBMCs), obtained before the fourth cycle of nivolumab. This chain connects TRBV27 to TRBJ2-5; no clear D gene. CDR3 amino acids: CASSPTTEETQYF. The CDR3 DNA follows: TGTGCCAGCAGTCCTACCACTGAAGAGACCCAGTACTTC.